The 25 T cell receptor beta chains listed next were all sequenced from one sample in a study of T cells and copy number aberrations in small-cell lung cancer. Assay: immunoSEQ multiplex PCR; the TCRdb copy retains only in-frame clones and omits some. The sample lists 2,600 or so clones, 70% to 80% occurring once. Sequencing was done on a sample of normal tissue next to the tumor. The receptors here all came from a man in his fifties or sixties with small cell lung cancer.

V is TRBV2 and J is TRBJ1-4, with D perhaps TRBD1 (5 bases). CDR3 size: 16 residues. From germline, CDR1 is SNHLY and CDR2 FYNNEI. V dropped 2 bases and J dropped 7 bases, with 17 bases sitting between them. CDR3 DNA sequence: TGTGCCAGCAGTGAATTGGGTCGGGCTAGGGGTGAAAAACTGTTTTTT. Amino acids: CASSELGRARGEKLFF.

This clone was picked up a small number of times. This specimen includes other DNA sequences encoding the same CDR3. V gene TRBV29-1 combines with J gene TRBJ2-5; D might be TRBD1 (5 bases). The CDR3 totals 12 residues. Trimming shortened V by 6 bases and J by 5 bases, and 13 bases separated the two germline ends. The germline V gene has CDR1 SQVTM and CDR2 ANQGSEA. This CDR3 reads CSVRAGQETQYF. CDR3 nucleotide sequence: TGCAGCGTCCGTGCAGGGCAGGAGACCCAGTACTTC.

The chain has TRBV7-9 and TRBJ2-1, with TRBD2 matching 9 bases. Trimming at V came to 3 bases and at J to 7 bases, leaving 4 bases not matched to a gene. Germline V lookup: CDR1 SEHNR, CDR2 FQNEAQ (reference sequence). The CDR3 has 14 residues. CDR3 amino acids: CASSLAGGGNEQFF. DNA of the CDR3: TGTGCCAGCAGCTTGGCGGGAGGGGGGAATGAGCAGTTCTTC.

The chain joins TRBV15 to TRBJ2-7, with TRBD1 matching over 7 bases. After removal of 0 bases from V and 4 bases from J, the junction contained 9 bases not matched to a gene. CDR3 size: 16 residues. The germline V gene has CDR1 LNHNV and CDR2 YYDKDF (reference sequence). The CDR3 region has the DNA TGTGCCACCAGCAGAGAGGCCGGGGACAGACTGTACGAGCAGTACTTC. Protein product: CATSREAGDRLYEQYF.

This clone was found a few times. The chain carries TRBV4-1 and TRBJ2-5; no clear D. The CDR3 runs 15 residues. CDR1 and CDR2 from the germline V gene are MGHRA and YSYEKL. V was trimmed by 4 bases and J by 1 base, leaving 13 bases between them. The CDR3 here is CASSRIIDSQETQYF. CDR3 DNA: TGCGCCAGCAGCCGTATAATCGACTCCCAAGAGACCCAGTACTTC.

This chain joins TRBV5-1 and TRBJ2-7; a possible D gene is TRBD1 (5 bases). Germline-derived CDR1 and CDR2 are SGHRS and YFSETQ. This CDR3 contains 12 residues. With 5 bases removed from V and 1 base from J, the gap between germline ends came to 7 bases. CDR3 sequence: CASSQGSYEQYF. The CDR3 nucleotides read TGCGCCAGCAGTCAGGGTTCCTACGAGCAGTACTTC.

The rearrangement joins TRBV10-2 to TRBJ2-6; 7 bases agree with TRBD1. V was clipped by 10 bases and J by 3 bases; unmatched bases: 3. From germline, CDR1 is WSHSY and CDR2 SAAADI. This CDR3 contains 13 residues. This CDR3 is CATPGGGANVLTF. The CDR3, as DNA: TGCGCCACCCCAGGGGGTGGGGCCAACGTCCTGACTTTC.

V is TRBV9 and J is TRBJ2-1; D unclear. Trimming took 0 bases from V and 8 from J, leaving 9 bases between them. The CDR3 consists of 13 residues. CDR1 is SGDLS, CDR2 YYNGEE, per germline. The CDR3 nucleotides are TGTGCCAGCAGCGTAGGATGGGTCCATGAGCAGTTCTTC. It codes for CASSVGWVHEQFF. Variable domain in full (rest from reference TRBV9 and TRBJ2-1): DSGVTQTPKHLITATGQRVTLRCSPRSGDLSVYWYQQSLDQGLQFLIQYYNGEERAKGNILERFSAQQFPDLHSELNLSSLELGDSALYFCASSVGWVHEQFFGPGTRLTVL.

The V and J genes are TRBV5-6 and TRBJ1-4; no definite D call. The V and J ends lost 2 bases and 6 bases respectively, with 17 bases between them. Germline CDR1 and CDR2: SGHDT and YYEEEE. This CDR3 is 16 amino acids long. The CDR3 protein is CASSLSVGRSDEKLFF. The CDR3 DNA is TGTGCCAGCAGCTTATCGGTAGGCAGGTCGGATGAAAAACTGTTTTTT.

V gene TRBV5-6 combines with J gene TRBJ2-7; 13 bases are shared with TRBD2. Trimming cost V 4 bases and J 2 bases; bases outside gene matches: 9. CDR1 SGHDT and CDR2 YYEEEE come from the germline V gene. This CDR3 has 17 amino acids. This CDR3 is CASSETSGRRGTYEQYF. The CDR3 region has the DNA TGTGCCAGCAGCGAGACTAGCGGGAGGCGGGGTACCTACGAGCAGTACTTC.

This clone showed up just a few times. This chain connects TRBV6-1 to TRBJ1-3; no firm D call. CDR1 is MNHNS and CDR2 is SASEGT in the germline V gene. With 4 bases removed from V and 0 bases from J, the gap between germline ends came to 10 bases. The CDR3 consists of 15 residues. CDR3 sequence (DNA): TGTGCCAGCAGTGGGGTTCAGCTCTCTGGAAACACCATATATTTT. Its protein product is CASSGVQLSGNTIYF.

This clone was observed a handful of times. This chain links TRBV7-9 with TRBJ1-1, with TRBD1 as a possible D gene (5 bases). The CDR3 loop spans 13 amino acids. V shed 5 bases and J shed 5 bases, with 12 bases lying between them. Germline assignment: CDR1 SEHNR and CDR2 FQNEAQ (reference sequence). CDR3 in amino acids: CASSRLGGTEAFF. Written as DNA, the CDR3 is TGTGCCAGCAGCCGACTCGGGGGGACTGAAGCTTTCTTT. The whole variable domain, filled in from reference TRBV7-9 and TRBJ1-1, reads DTGVSQNPRHKITKRGQNVTFRCDPISEHNRLYWYRQTLGQGPEFLTYFQNEAQLEKSRLLSDRFSAERPKGSFSTLEIQRTEQGDSAMYLCASSRLGGTEAFFGQGTRLTVV.

The V and J genes are TRBV29-1 and TRBJ1-1, with 7 bases lining up with TRBD1. This CDR3 spans 14 amino acids. Germline-derived CDR1 and CDR2 are SQVTM and ANQGSEA. J was trimmed by 4 bases and V by 6 bases; bases with no gene match: 11. The CDR3 DNA sequence: TGCAGCGTCCGCGGGACAGACCGGAGCACTGAAGCTTTCTTT. Amino acid sequence: CSVRGTDRSTEAFF.

The chain recombines TRBV7-3 with TRBJ2-7; a weak D match, TRBD1 (6 bases). CDR1 is SGHTA, CDR2 FQGTGA, per germline. V was cut by 5 bases and J by 6 bases, with 11 bases left in between. The CDR3 totals 12 residues. CDR3 residues: CASSEQGTEQYF. CDR3 bases: TGTGCCAGCAGCGAACAGGGTACCGAGCAGTACTTC.

The rearrangement uses TRBV19 and TRBJ2-1, with D possibly matching TRBD2 (6 bases). Germline-derived CDR1 and CDR2 are LNHDA and SQIVND (reference sequence). The CDR3 length is 15 residues. V dropped 3 bases and J dropped 3 bases, with 12 bases sitting between them. The DNA for the CDR3 is TGTGCCAGTAGTATGGTGGGAGGTCGCTACAATGAGCAGTTCTTC. Its translation is CASSMVGGRYNEQFF.

The gene calls are TRBV29-1 and TRBJ1-2; 11 bases map to TRBD1. Unmatched junction bases numbered 6, after V lost 1 base and J lost 5 bases. The CDR3 has 15 amino acids. Germline V gene lookup returns CDR1 SQVTM and CDR2 ANQGSEA. CDR3 sequence (DNA): TGCAGCGTTGAAGGGGCGGACAGGGGGCGTTATGGCTACACCTTC. It specifies CSVEGADRGRYGYTF.

This chain uses TRBV4-1 with TRBJ2-2; the match to TRBD2 covers 14 bases. Germline V gives CDR1 MGHRA, CDR2 YSYEKL. This CDR3 contains 17 residues. The V gene end was trimmed by 4 bases and the J gene end by 8 bases; junction bases not matched to a gene: 9. The CDR3: CASSPLGTSGRWGELFF. CDR3 DNA sequence: TGCGCCAGCAGCCCCCTAGGGACTAGCGGGAGATGGGGGGAGCTGTTTTTT.

V usage is TRBV4-1 and J usage is TRBJ2-3; the match to TRBD2 covers 13 bases. The V gene's germline CDR1 is MGHRA and CDR2 YSYEKL. The length of the CDR3 is 16 residues. V lost 1 base, J lost 4 bases, and 2 bases stayed unmatched. CDR3 nucleotide sequence: TGCGCCAGCAGCCAAGCCGGGACTAGCGGGGCAGATACGCAGTATTTT. This encodes CASSQAGTSGADTQYF.

The chain has TRBV27 and TRBJ2-5; 7 bases line up with TRBD1. Germline lookup yields CDR1 MNHEY and CDR2 SMNVEV (reference sequence). The V segment lost 1 base and the J segment 5 bases; nucleotides outside the gene matches: 4. This CDR3 has 14 amino acids. CDR3 sequence reads: CASSLFRGMETQYF. For the CDR3, the DNA is TGTGCCAGCAGTTTATTCAGGGGGATGGAGACCCAGTACTTC.

The rearrangement uses TRBV28 and TRBJ1-2; D may be TRBD1 (6 bases). CDR3 size: 14 residues. Germline V gene lookup returns CDR1 MDHEN and CDR2 SYDVKM. The V end was cut by 3 bases, the J end by 4 bases, with 12 bases between. The CDR3 DNA reads as TGTGCCAGCAGTTTCACCGGGGGCGGCTATGGCTACACCTTC. The encoded protein is CASSFTGGGYGYTF.

The chain employs TRBV10-1 and TRBJ2-7, with 7 bases identical to TRBD1. Germline V CDR1 and CDR2: WNHNN, SYGVQD (reference sequence). Germline trimming cut 2 bases from V and 4 bases from J; bases unmatched to any gene: 5. This CDR3 contains 14 residues. In DNA form, the CDR3 reads TGCGCCAGCAGTGAGGGGGACAGAGCGTACGAGCAGTACTTC. It yields the protein CASSEGDRAYEQYF.

The V gene is TRBV14, the J gene TRBJ1-3, with a weak D call TRBD1 (5 bases). V was clipped by 3 bases and J by 3 bases, with 15 bases between them. In germline, CDR1 is SGHDN, CDR2 FVKESK. The CDR3 has 16 residues. This chain's CDR3 is CASSQRMGRGGNTIYF. Here the CDR3 DNA reads TGTGCCAGCAGCCAGAGAATGGGACGGGGTGGAAACACCATATATTTT. The whole variable domain, filled in from reference TRBV14 and TRBJ1-3, reads EAGVTQFPSHSVIEKGQTVTLRCDPISGHDNLYWYRRVMGKEIKFLLHFVKESKQDESGMPNNRFLAERTGGTYSTLKVQPAELEDSGVYFCASSQRMGRGGNTIYFGEGSWLTVV.

The chain joins TRBV6-5 to TRBJ1-5; D possibly corresponds to TRBD1 (5 bases). V was trimmed by 6 bases and J by 4 bases, leaving 13 bases between them. Germline V CDR1 and CDR2: MNHEY, SVGAGI. This CDR3 has 14 residues. The CDR3 reads CASSRRQSNQPQHF. DNA for the CDR3: TGTGCCAGCAGCCGAAGACAGTCTAATCAGCCCCAGCATTTT.

As concerns this clone: Sequence at one end of the junction differs from germline and may be a read error. This sample also contains other DNA sequences that code for the same CDR3. The J gene is TRBJ2-7, the V gene TRBV5-1; TRBD1 matches 7 bases. This CDR3 has 14 amino acids. Germline CDR1 SGHRS, CDR2 YFSETQ. CDR3 in DNA: TGCGCCAGCAGGGGACAGTTAGCCCCCTACGAGCAGTATTTC. Its protein is CASRGQLAPYEQYF.

The CDR3 reads CSVDRGVSREAFF. The DNA for the CDR3 is TGCAGCGTTGATAGGGGCGTCTCACGGGAAGCTTTCTTT. V and J are TRBV29-1 and TRBJ1-1, with D perhaps matching TRBD1 (5 bases). This CDR3 spans 13 amino acids. The V gene lost 3 bases and the J gene lost 8 bases, with 16 bases spanning the gap. Germline lookup yields CDR1 SQVTM and CDR2 ANQGSEA. Drawing the rest from reference TRBV29-1 and TRBJ1-1, the complete variable domain is SAVISQKPSRDICQRGTSLTIQCQVDSQVTMMFWYRQQPGQSLTLIATANQGSEATYESGFVIDKFPISRPNLTFSTLTVSNMSPEDSSIYLCSVDRGVSREAFFGQGTRLTVV.